A single count supports the clone carrying this TCR beta chain. There are 14 residues in the CDR3. Germline-derived CDR1 and CDR2 are SNHLY and FYNNEI. Germline trimming cut 6 bases from V and 3 bases from J; bases unmatched to any gene: 6. The data are from a study of blood T cell repertoires in COVID-19. About the research overall: Sites across the United States, Italy and Spain contributed samples from acute and convalescent COVID-19.

In the original analysis: Amplification of reference gene primers provided the estimated nucleated cell counts. Assay: immunoSEQ multiplex PCR; the TCRdb copy retains only in-frame clones and omits some. V and J calls and clone size are given by that table; D and trimming were obtained from the DNA. The table lists roughly 300,000 clones, under 95% of them singletons. The sequence was collected from a woman aged 25 to 39 who had recovered from COVID-19. Sequenced sample: PBMCs or T cells enriched from blood (not recorded which). This chain connects TRBV2 to TRBJ2-7; 9 bases match TRBD2. Here the CDR3 DNA reads TGTGCCAGCAGGAGACTAGCGGAGGGCTACGAGCAGTACTTC. It translates to CASRRLAEGYEQYF.